This paragraph reports one TCR beta chain. Its antigen is not identified. The CDR3 end lies 3 residues beyond the end of the read and is filled in from the germline J gene. The germline CDR1 and CDR2 sequences are SEHNR and FQNEAQ (reference sequence). This CDR3 has 13 residues. V lost 1 base and J lost 7, with 8 bases in between. This sample is drawn from a study of Tregs in tolerant kidney transplant recipients. Study-wide results and caveats: Tolerant patients' donor-specific Tregs expanded beyond overall Tregs, suggesting antigen-driven growth. Validation in larger populations is needed because few patients were studied.

The data were produced by immunoSEQ multiplex PCR, yet TCRdb's version contains in-frame clones alone and is incomplete. This sample's clone table lists 2,000 to 3,000 clones. Recipients received nonmyeloablative bone marrow transplants from related graft donors, with transient mixed chimerism. The source material was CD8+ T cells from blood (PBMCs), sampled 6 months after the transplant. This clonotype was sampled from a human patient who received a combined kidney and bone marrow transplant. Some T cells here may be from the graft donor. V gene TRBV7-9 combines with J gene TRBJ2-1; D is unclear. The sequenced part of the CDR3 DNA is TGTGCCAGCAGCTTAGTTTCTCGGAATGAG. Translated, it gives CASSLVSRNE. In full, the CDR3 is CASSLVSRNEQFF.